Listed below are T cell receptor beta chains from one sample, sequenced in a study of cytomegalovirus exposure and HLA in healthy donors. Assay: immunoSEQ multiplex PCR; the TCRdb copy retains only in-frame clones and omits some. The sample lists around 140,000 clones; more than 75% were seen once. Input material: PBMCs. Every receptor here comes from a female donor in good health and CMV-seronegative. Both conserved end residues are part of each CDR3. Each record gives: V gene, CDR3 length, D gene, clone size, J gene, CDR3 protein, CDR3 DNA. D genes are given only for firm matches. For some rows the clone size is stated as once, few or many, or as a class when expanded; others skip it.

TRBV5-6	15	TRBD1	NA	TRBJ2-3	CASSWRTGGTDTQYF	TGTGCCAGCAGCTGGAGGACAGGGGGCACAGATACGCAGTATTTT
TRBV5-1	13	NA	NA	TRBJ2-2	CASSTANTGELFF	TGCGCCAGTTCAACAGCGAACACCGGGGAGCTGTTTTTT
TRBV5-4	15	TRBD1	few	TRBJ1-4	CASSSGTGGFEKLFF	TGTGCCAGCAGCTCCGGGACAGGTGGATTTGAAAAACTGTTTTTT
TRBV28	15	NA	NA	TRBJ2-7	CASSPGHGSSYEQYF	TGTGCCAGCAGTCCGGGACATGGGAGCTCCTACGAGCAGTACTTC
TRBV6-7	20	TRBD1	NA	TRBJ2-7	CARELPTGTGISLESHEQYF	TGTGCCAGAGAGCTACCTACCGGGACAGGGATCTCTTTGGAATCCCACGAGCAGTACTTC
TRBV2	13	NA	NA	TRBJ1-2	CASSERGNYGYTF	TGTGCCAGCAGTGAAAGGGGGAACTATGGCTACACCTTC
TRBV10-3	13	TRBD2	NA	TRBJ2-5	CATRGLAGETQYF	TGTGCCACCCGGGGACTAGCGGGAGAGACCCAGTACTTC
TRBV28	16	NA	NA	TRBJ1-5	CASSIGRVIGNQPQHF	TGTGCCAGCAGTATCGGCAGGGTAATTGGCAATCAGCCCCAGCATTTT
TRBV19	14	NA	NA	TRBJ2-7	CASSPPGAGYEQYF	TGTGCCAGTAGTCCCCCAGGCGCAGGCTACGAGCAGTACTTC
TRBV25-1	16	TRBD2	NA	TRBJ2-3	CASRPSGSGGPDTQYF	TGTGCCAGCAGGCCCTCCGGTAGCGGGGGACCAGATACGCAGTATTTT
TRBV5-1	16	NA	NA	TRBJ1-3	CASSLQASEPGNTIYF	TGCGCCAGCAGCTTGCAGGCATCGGAACCTGGAAACACCATATATTTT
TRBV6-1	14	TRBD1	NA	TRBJ1-6	CAGSMNRGSSPLHF	TGTGCCGGTTCGATGAACAGGGGGAGTTCACCCCTCCACTTT
TRBV6-1	15	NA	NA	TRBJ1-5	CASSGRGFGNQPQHF	TGTGCCAGCAGTGGCAGGGGATTCGGCAATCAGCCCCAGCATTTT
TRBV7-2	19	NA	NA	TRBJ2-7	CASSFSTVLQGSAAYEQYF	TGTGCCAGCAGCTTCAGCACGGTTTTACAGGGTTCCGCTGCCTACGAGCAGTACTTC
TRBV5-1	15	TRBD1	NA	TRBJ1-4	CASSLASGQNEKLFF	TGCGCCAGCAGCTTGGCCTCGGGACAGAATGAAAAACTGTTTTTT
TRBV28	14	NA	NA	TRBJ1-2	CASSPREVHYGYTF	TGTGCCAGCAGTCCCCGGGAGGTTCACTATGGCTACACCTTC
TRBV7-8	14	TRBD1	NA	TRBJ2-1	CASSYRQGGDEQFF	TGTGCCAGCAGCTACCGACAGGGTGGGGATGAGCAGTTCTTC
TRBV27	15	NA	NA	TRBJ2-7	CASSFFGTSVSEQYF	TGTGCCAGCAGTTTTTTCGGGACATCGGTCAGCGAGCAGTACTTC
TRBV9	16	TRBD1	NA	TRBJ1-4	CASSVDPDRGSEKLFF	TGTGCCAGCAGCGTAGACCCGGACAGGGGGAGTGAAAAACTGTTTTTT
TRBV19	17	NA	NA	TRBJ1-2	CASSTSSQVLSNYGYTF	TGTGCCAGTAGTACCTCGAGCCAAGTGCTTTCTAACTATGGCTACACCTTC
TRBV27	15	NA	NA	TRBJ2-5	CASSFWAGFMETQYF	TGTGCCAGCAGTTTTTGGGCAGGGTTTATGGAGACCCAGTACTTC
TRBV7-9	15	NA	NA	TRBJ2-5	CASSSRTSYQETQYF	TGTGCCAGCAGCTCCCGAACATCGTACCAAGAGACCCAGTACTTC
TRBV5-1	15	TRBD1	NA	TRBJ2-7	CASSPSPGQTYEQYF	TGCGCCAGCAGCCCTTCGCCGGGACAGACCTACGAGCAGTACTTC
TRBV5-5	11	NA	NA	TRBJ2-7	CASSLLREQYF	TGTGCCAGCAGCTTGTTGCGGGAGCAGTACTTC
TRBV7-9	11	NA	NA	TRBJ2-5	CASSLESSTYF	TGTGCCAGCAGCTTAGAATCTAGCACGTACTTC
TRBV4-1	15	NA	NA	TRBJ2-3	CASSQTGTGTDTQYF	TGCGCCAGCAGCCAAACAGGGACGGGTACAGATACGCAGTATTTT
TRBV10-3	14	TRBD1	NA	TRBJ2-3	CAITEGASTDTQYF	TGTGCCATCACCGAGGGGGCTAGCACAGATACGCAGTATTTT
TRBV30	11	NA	few	TRBJ1-1	CAWHLTTEAFF	TGTGCCTGGCACTTGACTACTGAAGCTTTCTTT
TRBV19	13	NA	NA	TRBJ1-6	CASARAGNSPLHF	TGTGCCAGCGCCCGGGCGGGAAATTCACCCCTCCACTTT
TRBV5-1	17	NA	few	TRBJ2-3	CASSLAGTIFSTDTQYF	TGCGCCAGCAGCTTGGCCGGAACTATTTTTTCTACAGATACGCAGTATTTT
TRBV13	14	TRBD1	NA	TRBJ1-1	CASSPRGTGAEAFF	TGTGCCAGCAGCCCCAGGGGGACGGGGGCTGAAGCTTTCTTT
TRBV2	13	NA	NA	TRBJ1-6	CASIEVGNSPLHF	TGTGCCAGCATAGAGGTCGGAAATTCACCCCTCCACTTT
TRBV7-3	15	TRBD1	NA	TRBJ2-1	CASSLTRQGPNEQFF	TGTGCCAGCAGCTTAACAAGACAGGGCCCCAATGAGCAGTTCTTC
TRBV30	13	NA	NA	TRBJ2-7	CAWSFGTAYEQYF	TGTGCCTGGAGTTTTGGGACTGCCTACGAGCAGTACTTC
TRBV28	15	NA	NA	TRBJ2-4	CASSLEGIAKNIQYF	TGTGCCAGCAGTTTAGAGGGTATAGCCAAAAACATTCAGTACTTC
TRBV6-5	16	NA	NA	TRBJ1-1	CASSYRYFSLNTEAFF	TGTGCCAGCAGTTACAGGTACTTTAGCTTGAACACTGAAGCTTTCTTT
TRBV6-4	15	TRBD1	NA	TRBJ1-6	CASSGGAGGNSPLHF	TGTGCCAGCAGTGGAGGTGCAGGGGGGAATTCACCCCTCCACTTT
TRBV5-1	14	TRBD1	NA	TRBJ2-5	CASRPTGAQETQYF	TGCGCCAGCAGACCTACAGGGGCCCAAGAGACCCAGTACTTC
TRBV7-8	15	TRBD2	once	TRBJ2-5	CASSFLTSVGETQYF	TGTGCCAGCAGCTTCCTAACTAGCGTCGGAGAGACCCAGTACTTC
TRBV7-9	14	NA	NA	TRBJ2-1	CASSPPERPNEQFF	TGTGCCAGCAGCCCCCCTGAGCGGCCCAATGAGCAGTTCTTC
TRBV14	13	TRBD1	NA	TRBJ1-5	CASSKGQGQPQHF	TGTGCCAGCAGCAAGGGACAGGGGCAGCCCCAGCATTTT
TRBV7-2	14	TRBD1	NA	TRBJ2-7	CASSLRGPTYEQYF	TGTGCCAGCAGCCTAAGGGGGCCCACCTACGAGCAGTACTTC
TRBV7-6	18	TRBD1	few	TRBJ1-3	CASSLVGDRHSSGNTIYF	TGTGCCAGCAGCTTAGTTGGGGACAGGCACTCGTCTGGAAACACCATATATTTT
TRBV4-3	17	NA	NA	TRBJ1-6	CASSRGQPSSYNSPLHF	TGCGCCAGCAGCCGTGGACAGCCTAGCTCCTATAATTCACCCCTCCACTTT
TRBV6-1	14	TRBD2	NA	TRBJ2-7	CASNPAGGPYEQYF	TGTGCCAGCAACCCAGCGGGAGGGCCCTACGAGCAGTACTTC
TRBV5-1	13	NA	NA	TRBJ1-1	CASPGGDCTEAFF	TGCGCCAGCCCGGGAGGGGATTGCACTGAAGCTTTCTTT
TRBV19	14	NA	NA	TRBJ1-2	CASSIVPRSRSYTF	TGTGCCAGTAGTATTGTCCCGCGGTCTCGGAGCTACACCTTC
TRBV28	13	NA	NA	TRBJ1-1	CASRPHTPTEAFF	TGCGCCAGCAGACCACACACCCCCACTGAAGCTTTCTTT
TRBV7-9	18	TRBD2	few	TRBJ2-6	CASSSTSGGRSGANVLTF	TGTGCCAGCAGCTCCACTAGCGGGGGGCGCTCTGGGGCCAACGTCCTGACTTTC
TRBV7-3	15	NA	NA	TRBJ2-3	CASSPAMARTDTQYF	TGTGCCAGCAGCCCCGCCATGGCCAGAACAGATACGCAGTATTTT